This is a list of T cell receptor beta chains from one sample in a study of T cell changes during pregnancy in multiple sclerosis. Sequencing was performed with immunoSEQ multiplex PCR; in TCRdb, only in-frame clones are kept and a portion is missing. Among about 18,000 clones listed, 80% to 85% were seen once. The sequences come from CD8+ T cells from peripheral blood mononuclear cells, collected in the third trimester of pregnancy. The receptors were gathered from a female donor in good health, enrolled as a control in a pregnancy study. Both conserved end residues are part of each CDR3. D genes are given only for firm matches. Clone size is shown for a subset of rows, as once, few, many or a class of expanded clone.

TGTGCCAGCGGTATGCGGGGGGGCGCCGATACGCAGTATTTT	CASGMRGGADTQYF	TRBJ2-3	14	once	TRBD2	TRBV27
TGCGCCAGCAGCCAAGAGGGGGGGGGCGCAGAGCAGTACTTC	CASSQEGGGAEQYF	TRBJ2-7	14	NA	NA	TRBV4-3
TGTTCGGCAGGGGGTCTCTATGGCTACACCTTC	CSAGGLYGYTF	TRBJ1-2	11	NA	TRBD1	TRBV25-1
TGCGCCAGCAGCCCATCAGGGGGTCGCTACGAGCAGTACTTC	CASSPSGGRYEQYF	TRBJ2-7	14	NA	TRBD1	TRBV5-1
TGTGCCAGTAGTAAGCGACAGGGAAATGTAGCTTGGGATGGCTACACCTTC	CASSKRQGNVAWDGYTF	TRBJ1-2	17	NA	TRBD1	TRBV19
TGTGCCAGCAGTGGAGAGACAGGGGACCTCTATGGCTACACCTTC	CASSGETGDLYGYTF	TRBJ1-2	15	NA	TRBD1	TRBV6-1
TGCAGCGTGACGGGACTAGCGGGCCCTAGCTCCTACAATGAGCAGTTCTTC	CSVTGLAGPSSYNEQFF	TRBJ2-1	17	NA	TRBD2	TRBV29-1
TGTGCCAGCAGTTTATCCGGGGGGCTTAACTATGGCTACACCTTC	CASSLSGGLNYGYTF	TRBJ1-2	15	NA	NA	TRBV27
TGCAGCGTGGTGGTAGCGGGAGGATTAGATACGCAGTATTTT	CSVVVAGGLDTQYF	TRBJ2-3	14	NA	TRBD2	TRBV29-1
TGTGCCAGCAGCCTCGGGACTCCCCAACTCCGCACAGATACGCAGTATTTT	CASSLGTPQLRTDTQYF	TRBJ2-3	17	NA	NA	TRBV7-6
TGTGCCAGCACCCCAGGGGATGTGTACGAGCAGTACTTC	CASTPGDVYEQYF	TRBJ2-7	13	NA	NA	TRBV2
TGTGCCAGCAGCACAGGTGGTACCTACGAGCAGTACTTC	CASSTGGTYEQYF	TRBJ2-7	13	NA	NA	TRBV6-5
TGCAGCGCCGGTAGTGGGAAGGCCAGGAGGTACGAGCAGTACTTC	CSAGSGKARRYEQYF	TRBJ2-7	15	medium-sized	NA	TRBV29-1
TGTGCCAGCAGCTCAGAAGGGTTTTATTGGACAGGGAGCACCGGGGAGCTGTTTTTT	CASSSEGFYWTGSTGELFF	TRBJ2-2	19	NA	TRBD1	TRBV11-2
TGTGCCTGGGAGGGCTGGGGGCTAACCAGCACAGATACGCAGTATTTT	CAWEGWGLTSTDTQYF	TRBJ2-3	16	NA	NA	TRBV30
TGTGCCAGCAGCGTGACAGGGGCGGATGGCTACACCTTC	CASSVTGADGYTF	TRBJ1-2	13	NA	TRBD1	TRBV7-9
TGTGCCAGCAGCTTAGGTCTGACGGGGAACACTGAAGCTTTCTTT	CASSLGLTGNTEAFF	TRBJ1-1	15	NA	NA	TRBV7-8
TGTGCCAGCAGTGATGGGACAGAGGAAGATACGCAGTATTTT	CASSDGTEEDTQYF	TRBJ2-3	14	few	TRBD1	TRBV6-4
TGTGCCAGCAGTGCAAGCGGGAGTGCCTACAATGAGCAGTTCTTC	CASSASGSAYNEQFF	TRBJ2-1	15	NA	TRBD2	TRBV25-1
TGTGCTTCACGGTCTTCCTACGAGCAGTACTTC	CASRSSYEQYF	TRBJ2-7	11	NA	NA	TRBV7-2
TGTGCCAGCACCGGGGGAGGGGGAGTTCAAAAACTGTTTTTT	CASTGGGGVQKLFF	TRBJ1-4	14	NA	NA	TRBV25-1
TGCGCCAGCAGCCAAGAAAAGAACAGGGACTACGAGCAGTACTTC	CASSQEKNRDYEQYF	TRBJ2-7	15	NA	NA	TRBV4-3
TGTGCCAGCATACCCGGGGGGACAGGGCGGAACACTGAAGCTTTCTTT	CASIPGGTGRNTEAFF	TRBJ1-1	16	NA	TRBD1	TRBV27
TGCGCCAGCAGCCCTGGGACTAGCGGGGGGGCCTTTCCGTTCTTC	CASSPGTSGGAFPFF	TRBJ2-1	15	NA	TRBD2	TRBV4-1
TGTGCCAGCACTACGGGACAGATGAACACTGAAGCTTTCTTT	CASTTGQMNTEAFF	TRBJ1-1	14	NA	TRBD1	TRBV27
TGCGCCAGCAGCTTCCAACTAGCGGGCGATCTCTCCTACGAGCAGTACTTC	CASSFQLAGDLSYEQYF	TRBJ2-7	17	NA	TRBD2	TRBV4-3
TGTGCCAGCAGTTCATACTCGGGTGAGCAGTTCTTC	CASSSYSGEQFF	TRBJ2-1	12	NA	NA	TRBV27
TGTGCCAGCAGCCACCCGGACAGTCTCTACAATGAGCAGTTCTTC	CASSHPDSLYNEQFF	TRBJ2-1	15	NA	NA	TRBV7-9
TGTGCCAGCAGAGGACAGATAAATGAAAAACTGTTTTTT	CASRGQINEKLFF	TRBJ1-4	13	NA	NA	TRBV7-9